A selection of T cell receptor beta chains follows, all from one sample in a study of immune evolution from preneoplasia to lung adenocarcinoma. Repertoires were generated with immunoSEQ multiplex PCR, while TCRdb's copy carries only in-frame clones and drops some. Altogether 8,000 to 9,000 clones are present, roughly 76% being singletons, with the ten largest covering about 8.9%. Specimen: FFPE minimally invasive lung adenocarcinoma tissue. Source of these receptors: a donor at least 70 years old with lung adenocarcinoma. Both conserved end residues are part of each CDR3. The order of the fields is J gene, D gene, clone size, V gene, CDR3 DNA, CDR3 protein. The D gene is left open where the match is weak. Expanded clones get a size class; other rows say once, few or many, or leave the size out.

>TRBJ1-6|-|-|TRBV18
TGTGCCAGCTCGCCGACCAGGGCTAATTCACCCCTCCACTTT
CASSPTRANSPLHF
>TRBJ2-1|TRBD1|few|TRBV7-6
TGTGCCAGCAGCTCAAACCGGGACAGGCGAGGTGAGCAGTTCTTC
CASSSNRDRRGEQFF
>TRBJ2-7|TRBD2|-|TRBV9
TGTGCCAGCAGCCTAGCGGGAGGGCCGTACGAGCAGTACTTC
CASSLAGGPYEQYF
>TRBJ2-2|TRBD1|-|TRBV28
TGTGCCAGCAGTTTGGTAGAGGGGGCGATCACCGGGGAGCTGTTTTTT
CASSLVEGAITGELFF
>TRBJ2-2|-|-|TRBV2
TGTGCCACACAGGGGGGGCGCAGTGTCGGGGAGCTGTTTTTT
CATQGGRSVGELFF
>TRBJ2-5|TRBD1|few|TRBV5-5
TGTGCCAGCAGCTTGGAGTTAACAGGGGTTTCGGGCCTACAAGAGACCCAGTACTTC
CASSLELTGVSGLQETQYF
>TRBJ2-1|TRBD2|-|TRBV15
TGTGCCACCAGCACTCCTAGCGGGAGTAAATACAATGAGCAGTTCTTC
CATSTPSGSKYNEQFF
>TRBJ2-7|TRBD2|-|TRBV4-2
TGTGCCAGCAGCATTTCGGGAGGACACGAGCAGTACTTC
CASSISGGHEQYF
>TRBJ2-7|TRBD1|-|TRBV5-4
TGTGCCAGCAGCTCCCCCGGGACAGGGATCTACGAGCAGTACTTC
CASSSPGTGIYEQYF
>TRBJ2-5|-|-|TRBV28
TGTGCCAGCAGTCCCCACGCGGAAGAGACCCAGTACTTC
CASSPHAEETQYF
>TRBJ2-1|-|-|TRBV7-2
TGTGCCAGCAGCTTCCGTAATGAGCAGTTCTTC
CASSFRNEQFF
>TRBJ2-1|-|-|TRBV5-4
TGTGCCAGCAGCACCCCTAACTTCAATGAGCAGTTCTTC
CASSTPNFNEQFF
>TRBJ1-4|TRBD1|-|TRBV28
TGTGCCAGCACCGGGACAGGAGAAAAACTGTTTTTT
CASTGTGEKLFF
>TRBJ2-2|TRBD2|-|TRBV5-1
TGCGCCAGCAGCGAAGCGGGAAAAAAAGGGGCCGGGGAGCTGTTTTTT
CASSEAGKKGAGELFF
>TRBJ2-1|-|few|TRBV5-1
TGCGCCAGCAGCAGCGACGGGGAGTTCGATGAGCAGTTCTTC
CASSSDGEFDEQFF
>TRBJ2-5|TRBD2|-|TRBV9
TGTGCCAGCAGCGCCGTCGGAGCGGGAGGGTCCGAGACCCAGTACTTC
CASSAVGAGGSETQYF